One and the same sample provided the 17 T cell receptor beta chains below, sequenced in a study of PD-L1 blockade in urothelial cancer. Sequencing used immunoSEQ multiplex PCR; TCRdb keeps in-frame clones, though not all of them. The sample lists over 100,000 clones, roughly 90% occurring once. The time point here: peripheral blood 6 weeks after treatment start. This specimen consisted of PBMCs, obtained around atezolizumab (anti-PD-L1) treatment. The origin of the receptors is a man aged 55 to 70 with urothelial cancer.

V and J are TRBV10-3 and TRBJ1-2, with 8 bases that match TRBD1. The CDR3 sequence is 16 residues long. CDR1 and CDR2 from the germline V gene are ENHRY and SYGVKD. Losses at the gene ends were 2 bases for V and 4 bases for J; bases not matched to a gene: 9. Written as DNA, the CDR3 is TGTGCCATCAGTGAGCCTCCCCGACAGGGGCTCTATGGCTACACCTTC. This translates into CAISEPPRQGLYGYTF.

This clone has a handful of counts. V gene TRBV28 combines with J gene TRBJ2-2, with TRBD2 as a possible D gene (6 bases). Trimming removed 7 bases at V and 4 bases at J, with 16 bases between. The CDR3 contains 15 residues. Germline V gene sequence: CDR1 MDHEN, CDR2 SYDVKM. The CDR3 DNA follows: TGTGCCAGCAATACACCGGGACTGCCCACCGGGGAGCTGTTTTTT. It is translated as CASNTPGLPTGELFF.

The rearrangement joins TRBV5-4 to TRBJ2-1, with D perhaps TRBD2 (5 bases). CDR1 is SGHNT and CDR2 is YYREEE in the germline V gene (reference sequence). The V end was cut by 5 bases, the J end by 5 bases, with 11 bases between. The CDR3 runs to 13 residues. The CDR3: CASRGGSDNEQFF. The CDR3 nucleotides are TGTGCCAGCAGGGGCGGGTCGGACAATGAGCAGTTCTTC. The variable domain in full, completed from reference TRBV5-4 and TRBJ2-1, reads ETGVTQSPTHLIKTRGQQVTLRCSSQSGHNTVSWYQQALGQGPQFIFQYYREEENGRGNFPPRFSGLQFPNYSSELNVNALELDDSALYLCASRGGSDNEQFFGPGTRLTVL.

The chain carries TRBV30 and TRBJ2-6; tentative D call: TRBD1 (5 bases). V lost 5 bases, J lost 0 bases, and 8 bases lay in between. This CDR3 spans 14 amino acids. The germline gives CDR1 GTSNPN, CDR2 SVGIG (reference sequence). The chain's CDR3 is CAWDRNSGANVLTF. Here the CDR3 DNA reads TGTGCCTGGGACAGAAACTCTGGGGCCAACGTCCTGACTTTC.

This clone was counted a single time. V and J are TRBV11-1 and TRBJ2-3, with 8 positions matching TRBD1. Germline V gene lookup returns CDR1 SGHAT and CDR2 FQDESV (reference sequence). With 0 bases clipped from V and 4 bases from J, the junction kept 9 bases outside the gene matches. The CDR3 length is 17 residues. CDR3 nucleotides: TGTGCCAGCAGCTTAGCGGTTGGACAGGGTAGCGCAGATACGCAGTATTTT. Translation: CASSLAVGQGSADTQYF.

This sequence joins TRBV30 and TRBJ1-5; 11 positions match TRBD1. The CDR3 is 17 residues long. Germline CDR1 GTSNPN, CDR2 SVGIG (reference sequence). Unmatched junction bases numbered 8, after V lost 2 bases and J lost 2 bases. The CDR3 nucleotides read TGTGCCTGGAGTAGAGGACAGGGGGCGCCTGGCAATCAGCCCCAGCATTTT. Translated, it gives CAWSRGQGAPGNQPQHF.

The chain has TRBV6-5 and TRBJ2-1, with TRBD1 matching over 8 bases. Germline trimming cut 0 bases from V and 5 bases from J; bases unmatched to any gene: 6. CDR3 length: 16 amino acids. The germline V gene encodes CDR1 MNHEY and CDR2 SVGAGI. The CDR3 loop reads CASSYSGQVFDNEQFF. The CDR3 DNA sequence: TGTGCCAGCAGTTACTCGGGACAGGTGTTCGACAATGAGCAGTTCTTC.

J is TRBJ2-4 and V is TRBV7-2; D might be TRBD2 (5 bases). The CDR3 runs to 18 residues. Germline V gene data show CDR1 as SGHTA and CDR2 as FQGNSA. V lost 1 base and J lost 0, with 16 bases in between. In DNA form, the CDR3 reads TGTGCCAGCAGCTTAGGAGGGTCGGCTTTTCTAGCCAAAAACATTCAGTACTTC. Translation gives CASSLGGSAFLAKNIQYF.

The chain links TRBV4-1 to TRBJ2-7; 13 positions agree with TRBD2. Trimming removed 2 bases from V and 6 bases from J; junction bases left unmatched: 4. Per germline, CDR1 MGHRA and CDR2 YSYEKL. There are 15 residues in the CDR3. CDR3 coding DNA: TGCGCCAGCAGCCAACCCGGGACTAGCGGGACCGAGCAGTACTTC. This codes for CASSQPGTSGTEQYF.

The chain combines TRBV19 with TRBJ1-5, with D perhaps TRBD1 (5 bases). V lost 5 bases to trimming and J lost 0 bases, with 8 bases between them. This CDR3 spans 14 amino acids. The germline V gene encodes CDR1 LNHDA and CDR2 SQIVND (reference sequence). Here the CDR3 reads CASSPQGSNQPQHF. In DNA form, the CDR3 reads TGTGCCAGTAGTCCTCAGGGTAGCAATCAGCCCCAGCATTTT.

The rearrangement links TRBV9 to TRBJ2-7, with 13 bases identical to TRBD2. The CDR3 length is 13 residues. The V gene end was trimmed by 3 bases and the J gene end by 7 bases; junction bases not matched to a gene: 1. Germline V gene sequence: CDR1 SGDLS, CDR2 YYNGEE. The CDR3: CASSAGLAGEQYF. DNA of the CDR3: TGTGCCAGCAGCGCGGGACTAGCGGGAGAGCAGTACTTC.

The rearrangement links TRBV9 to TRBJ2-3, with TRBD2 matching over 12 bases. The CDR3 has 16 residues. Germline assignment: CDR1 SGDLS and CDR2 YYNGEE. V shed 6 bases and J 5 bases; nucleotides not matched to a gene: 10. As DNA, the CDR3 is TGTGCCAGCAACTTGGACGGACTAGCGGGAAGAGATACGCAGTATTTT. This gives the protein CASNLDGLAGRDTQYF.

In this sample, this clone turned up once. V gene TRBV9 combines with J gene TRBJ2-6; no definite D call. Germline assignment: CDR1 SGDLS and CDR2 YYNGEE. The CDR3 totals 16 residues. Trimming shortened V by 0 bases and J by 4 bases, and 11 bases separated the two germline ends. CDR3 coding DNA: TGTGCCAGCAGCGTAGGCTCACTGGGCGGGGCCAACGTCCTGACTTTC. Residues: CASSVGSLGGANVLTF.

This clone showed up just once. J is TRBJ2-7 and V is TRBV4-3; tentatively, D is TRBD1 (7 bases). CDR1 is LGHNA and CDR2 is YSLEER in the germline V gene. With 0 bases removed from V and 1 base from J, the gap between germline ends came to 10 bases. The CDR3 sequence is 15 residues long. CDR3 DNA: TGCGCCAGCAGCCAAGACGGGGGACAGTCCTACGAGCAGTACTTC. It encodes CASSQDGGQSYEQYF.

The chain uses TRBV25-1 and TRBJ2-5; D is perhaps TRBD1 (7 bases). This CDR3 is 16 amino acids long. CDR1 and CDR2 (germline): MGHDK, SYGVNS. V was cut by 4 bases and J by 0 bases, with 15 bases left in between. The CDR3 DNA reads TGTGCCAGCAGTGGGCAGGGGGGCCGGTACCAAGAGACCCAGTACTTC. Translation: CASSGQGGRYQETQYF.

This clone has only a few counts. J is TRBJ2-5 and V is TRBV28, with 8 bases identical to TRBD2. CDR1 and CDR2 (germline): MDHEN, SYDVKM. CDR3 length: 13 residues. V was pared by 6 bases and J by 5 bases, with 5 bases of the junction left unmatched. This CDR3 is CASRREAWETQYF. CDR3 coding DNA: TGTGCCAGCAGGCGGGAGGCGTGGGAGACCCAGTACTTC. Drawing the rest from reference TRBV28 and TRBJ2-5, the complete variable domain is DVKVTQSSRYLVKRTGEKVFLECVQDMDHENMFWYRQDPGLGLRLIYFSYDVKMKEKGDIPEGYSVSREKKERFSLILESASTNQTSMYLCASRREAWETQYFGPGTRLLVL.

The chain couples TRBV4-3 to TRBJ2-2; 8 bases are shared with TRBD1. CDR1 LGHNA and CDR2 YSLEER come from the germline V gene. With V trimmed by 0 bases and J by 5 bases, 8 bases remained unmatched. This CDR3 has 17 residues. The CDR3 reads CASSQDRQGARTGELFF. In DNA form, the CDR3 reads TGCGCCAGCAGCCAAGATAGGCAGGGGGCTCGAACCGGGGAGCTGTTTTTT.